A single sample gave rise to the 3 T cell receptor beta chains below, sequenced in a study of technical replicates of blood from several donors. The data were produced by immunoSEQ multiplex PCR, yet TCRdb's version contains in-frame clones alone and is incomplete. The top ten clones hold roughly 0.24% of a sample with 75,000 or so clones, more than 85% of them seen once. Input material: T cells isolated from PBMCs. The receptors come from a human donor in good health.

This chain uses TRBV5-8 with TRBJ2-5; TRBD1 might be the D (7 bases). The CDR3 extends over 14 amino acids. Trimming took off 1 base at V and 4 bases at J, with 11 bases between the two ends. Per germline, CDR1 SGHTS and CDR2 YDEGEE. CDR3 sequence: CASSLLQGGETQYF. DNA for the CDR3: TGTGCCAGCAGCTTGTTGCAGGGGGGAGAGACCCAGTACTTC.

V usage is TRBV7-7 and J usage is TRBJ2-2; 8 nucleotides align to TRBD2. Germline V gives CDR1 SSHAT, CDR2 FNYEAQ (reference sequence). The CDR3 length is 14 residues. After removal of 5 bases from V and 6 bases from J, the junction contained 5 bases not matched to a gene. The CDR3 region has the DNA TGTGCCAGCAGCAGTATAGCGGGATCCGGGGAGCTGTTTTTT. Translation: CASSSIAGSGELFF.

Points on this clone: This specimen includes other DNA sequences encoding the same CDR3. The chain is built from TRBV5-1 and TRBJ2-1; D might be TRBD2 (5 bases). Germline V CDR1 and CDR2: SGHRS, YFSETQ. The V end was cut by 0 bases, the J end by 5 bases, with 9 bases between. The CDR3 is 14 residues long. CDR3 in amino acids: CASSLVSANNEQFF. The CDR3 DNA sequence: TGCGCCAGCAGCTTGGTTAGCGCTAACAATGAGCAGTTCTTC.